The next 23 T cell receptor beta chains were all read from a single sample in a study of Graves' ophthalmopathy and Graves' hyperthyroidism. Amplification targeted the TCR beta CDR3 regions, with RNA transcripts as the source material. HTBI-primed first-round RT-PCR preceded second-round multiplex PCR. TCRdb processed the multiplex PCR reads anew with MiXCR; each CDR3 protein has one entry. Among 600,000 to 950,000 distinct CDR3 sequences, roughly two fifths were seen once, and the ten largest hold around 40%. Sequenced material: peripheral blood. All receptors come from an adult man with Graves' ophthalmopathy.

This chain uses TRBV12-3 or TRBV12-4 with TRBJ2-5; the match to TRBD1 covers 7 bases. Trimming took 6 bases from V and 11 from J; bases not matched to a gene: 15. The CDR3 runs to 14 residues. CDR3 loop: CASRFGEGTDTQYF. In nucleotides, the CDR3 is TGTGCCAGCAGATTTGGGGAAGGGACAGATACGCAGTACTTC.

This clonotype has just a few counts. The chain combines TRBV5-8 with TRBJ1-2, with unresolved D. Trimming shortened V by 4 bases and J by 8 bases, and 12 bases separated the two germline ends. The germline V gene has CDR1 SGHTS and CDR2 YDEGEE. The CDR3 sequence is 12 residues long. CDR3 sequence: CASSGGFKGYTF. The CDR3 DNA reads TGTGCCAGCAGCGGAGGGTTCAAGGGCTACACCTTC. Full variable domain (rest looked up from reference TRBV5-8 and TRBJ1-2): EAGVTQSPTHLIKTRGQQATLRCSPISGHTSVYWYQQALGLGLQFLLWYDEGEERNRGNFPPRFSGRQFPNYSSELNVNALELEDSALYLCASSGGFKGYTFGSGTRLTVV.

This clonotype was recorded at least ten times. This sequence joins TRBV15 and TRBJ1-1; possible D gene TRBD1, 5 bases. V was pared by 1 base and J by 4 bases, with 10 bases between. CDR1 is LNHNV and CDR2 is YYDKDF in the germline V gene (reference sequence). This CDR3 is built from 14 residues. The CDR3 loop reads CATSRVRDGTEAFF. In DNA, the CDR3 is TGTGCCACCAGCAGAGTAAGGGACGGCACTGAAGCTTTCTTT.

This clonotype was seen more than once but under ten times. The gene calls are TRBV11-2 and TRBJ1-4; D is unclear. The CDR3 sequence is 14 residues long. Trimming removed 6 bases from V and 4 bases from J, with 12 bases in between. Germline V gene data show CDR1 as SGHAT and CDR2 as FQNNGV. The CDR3, as DNA: TGTGCCAGCAGTTGGGCGTCGGGTAATGAAAAACTGTTTTTT. Protein: CASSWASGNEKLFF.

This chain uses TRBV10-1 with TRBJ2-3; 12 positions match TRBD2. Germline V gene sequence: CDR1 WNHNN, CDR2 SYGVQD (reference sequence). The length of the CDR3 is 15 residues. V lost 5 bases and J lost 6; bases outside the gene matches: 6. The CDR3 here is CASSSTSGSRDTQYF. CDR3 bases: TGCGCCAGCAGTTCGACTAGCGGGAGTCGGGATACGCAGTATTTT.

This clonotype was found many times. The gene calls are TRBV7-2 and TRBJ2-7; 8 bases map to TRBD2. The J segment lost 13 bases and the V segment lost 0 bases, leaving 5 bases of the junction unmatched. The CDR3 extends over 12 amino acids. Germline CDR1 and CDR2: SGHTA and FQGNSA. This CDR3 reads CASSLAGTSGYF. The CDR3 DNA reads as TGTGCCAGCAGCTTAGCCGGTACTAGCGGATACTTC.

The gene calls are TRBV30 and TRBJ2-5; a possible D gene is TRBD2 (7 bases). The CDR3 length is 12 residues. V shed 2 bases and J shed 9 bases, with 13 bases lying between them. Germline CDR1 GTSNPN, CDR2 SVGIG (reference sequence). CDR3 loop: CAWSKGGEAQYF. Written as DNA, the CDR3 is TGTGCCTGGAGTAAAGGGGGGGAGGCCCAGTACTTC.

This clonotype was seen at least ten times. The genes are TRBV7-9 and TRBJ1-4; D call uncertain. V was shortened by 5 bases and J by 3 bases, with 13 bases between the two germline ends. CDR1 and CDR2 from the germline V gene are SEHNR and FQNEAQ (reference sequence). The CDR3 extends over 15 amino acids. This CDR3 reads CASSVDRASNEKLFF. The CDR3 region has the DNA TGTGCCAGCAGCGTTGACCGGGCCTCTAATGAAAAACTGTTTTTT. Combining the CDR3 with reference TRBV7-9 and TRBJ1-4 gives the whole variable domain DTGVSQNPRHKITKRGQNVTFRCDPISEHNRLYWYRQTLGQGPEFLTYFQNEAQLEKSRLLSDRFSAERPKGSFSTLEIQRTEQGDSAMYLCASSVDRASNEKLFFGSGTQLSVL.

This clonotype was counted ten times or more. The CDR3 reads CASSPGGFEDEQYF. Written as DNA, the CDR3 is TGTGCCAGCAGCCCCGGAGGATTCGAGGACGAGCAGTACTTC. The V and J genes are TRBV7-9 and TRBJ2-7; perhaps TRBD2 as D (5 bases). Trimming cost V 5 bases and J 5 bases, with 16 bases left between them. CDR3 length equals 14 residues. CDR1 and CDR2 (germline): SEHNR, FQNEAQ (reference sequence).

As concerns this clonotype: A read error is possible here, since a much larger clone lies one base away. No conserved phenylalanine or tryptophan ends this CDR3, so it is likely a read error. The J gene is TRBJ1-6, the V gene TRBV20-1, with D possibly being TRBD1 (5 bases). With 2 bases removed from V and 6 bases from J, the gap between germline ends came to 11 bases. The CDR3 contains 14 residues. CDR1 and CDR2 from the germline V gene are DFQATT and SNEGSKA (reference sequence). CDR3 amino acids: CSARRDSLNSPLHL. The CDR3 nucleotides are TGCAGTGCTAGAAGAGACAGCCTTAATTCACCCCTCCACCTT.

The table lists this clonotype with many counts. V gene TRBV10-2 combines with J gene TRBJ1-1; D is undetermined. The CDR3 spans 13 residues. Trimming removed 8 bases from V and 1 base from J, with 11 bases in between. The germline gives CDR1 WSHSY, CDR2 SAAADI. The DNA of the CDR3 is TGCGCCAGCCCGTCGCCTAAGAACACTGAAGCTTTCTTT. Protein: CASPSPKNTEAFF.

This clonotype was recorded a few times. This chain links TRBV19 with TRBJ1-1; no definite D call. CDR1 LNHDA and CDR2 SQIVND come from the germline V gene (reference sequence). CDR3 length: 15 amino acids. With 5 bases removed from V and 1 base from J, the gap between germline ends came to 14 bases. The CDR3 here is CASSFSDVRNTEAFF. The CDR3 DNA reads as TGTGCCAGTAGTTTCTCGGACGTGCGGAACACTGAAGCTTTCTTT.

This clonotype was seen ten or more times. This chain joins TRBV29-1 and TRBJ1-2; TRBD1 is a possible D gene (6 bases). The CDR3 length is 13 residues. Trimming cost V 4 bases and J 4 bases, with 13 bases left between them. CDR1 and CDR2 from the germline V gene are SQVTM and ANQGSEA. The CDR3 DNA sequence: TGCAGCGTTGGATTGCAGGGGAGCTATGGCTACACCTTC. It translates to CSVGLQGSYGYTF.

This clonotype was seen at least ten times. The chain carries TRBV20-1 and TRBJ2-7, with a tentative D call TRBD2 (5 bases). From germline, CDR1 is DFQATT and CDR2 SNEGSKA (reference sequence). The CDR3 covers 12 residues. The V gene lost 3 bases and the J gene lost 2 bases, with 8 bases spanning the gap. CDR3 DNA sequence: TGCAGTGCTAGTGGAGGAGCCTACGAGCAGTACTTC. Translating it yields CSASGGAYEQYF.

The table lists this clonotype with many counts. The chain carries TRBV7-2 and TRBJ2-7; no reliable D call. Germline CDR1 reads SGHTA; CDR2 reads FQGNSA. Between the trimmed V and J ends, which lost 4 bases and 3 bases, there was a span of 10 bases. The CDR3 contains 13 residues. The CDR3 nucleotides are TGTGCCAGCAGCTCGCCTACCGACTACGAGCAGTACTTC. Its translation is CASSSPTDYEQYF.

This clonotype has at least ten counts. V gene TRBV2 combines with J gene TRBJ1-4; 10 bases are a match to TRBD1. CDR3 size: 14 residues. The ends lost 3 bases at V and 7 bases at J; junction bases unmatched: 2. The germline V gene has CDR1 SNHLY and CDR2 FYNNEI. The CDR3 sequence is CASSEGTGVEKLFF. The CDR3 DNA is TGTGCCAGCAGTGAGGGGACAGGGGTTGAAAAACTGTTTTTT.

The gene calls are TRBV25-1 and TRBJ1-6; D ambiguous. Trimming removed 6 bases at V and 8 bases at J, with 17 bases between. Germline V gene lookup returns CDR1 MGHDK and CDR2 SYGVNS. There are 15 residues in the CDR3. This chain's CDR3 is CASSQESVLYSPLHF. CDR3 bases: TGTGCCAGCAGCCAAGAATCGGTTTTGTATTCACCCCTCCACTTT.

The genes are TRBV5-4 and TRBJ2-7; a possible D gene is TRBD1 (5 bases). Germline V lookup: CDR1 SGHNT, CDR2 YYREEE (reference sequence). The CDR3 is made up of 14 amino acids. V gave up 1 base and J gave up 3 bases, with 11 bases separating them. The CDR3 here is CASSLSQGFYEQYF. The CDR3 DNA reads TGTGCCAGCAGCTTGTCGCAGGGTTTCTACGAGCAGTACTTC. The entire variable domain, with the rest obtained from reference TRBV5-4 and TRBJ2-7, is as follows: ETGVTQSPTHLIKTRGQQVTLRCSSQSGHNTVSWYQQALGQGPQFIFQYYREEENGRGNFPPRFSGLQFPNYSSELNVNALELDDSALYLCASSLSQGFYEQYFGPGTRLTVT.

This rearrangement joins TRBV9 to TRBJ2-5; TRBD2 matches at 12 bases. Per the germline V gene, CDR1 is SGDLS and CDR2 is YYNGEE. J lost 5 bases, V lost 2 bases, and 10 bases had no gene match. The CDR3 length is 17 residues. CDR3 residues: CASSVGLAGAIGETQYF. As DNA, the CDR3 is TGTGCCAGCAGCGTGGGACTAGCGGGCGCCATCGGGGAGACCCAGTACTTC.

V gene TRBV10-3 combines with J gene TRBJ1-1; the D gene is possibly TRBD1 (5 bases). Trimming left V 8 bases short and J 2 bases short, with 12 bases between. This CDR3 is built from 13 residues. The V gene's germline CDR1 is ENHRY and CDR2 SYGVKD. The CDR3 spells CAIQVGENTEAFF. The CDR3 DNA reads as TGTGCCATCCAAGTGGGGGAAAACACTGAAGCTTTCTTT.

The chain links TRBV12-3 or TRBV12-4 to TRBJ2-2; D uncertain. CDR3 length: 15 amino acids. V was trimmed by 3 bases and J by 1 base, leaving 9 bases between them. In DNA form, the CDR3 reads TGTGCCAGCAGTTTCTATCCGGAGAACACCGGGGAGCTGTTTTTT. It specifies CASSFYPENTGELFF.

This chain connects TRBV10-3 to TRBJ2-5, with D possibly TRBD2 on 7 matching bases. Trimming pared 3 bases from V and 5 bases from J, leaving 10 bases between. Germline V lookup: CDR1 ENHRY, CDR2 SYGVKD. The CDR3 is 13 amino acids. CDR3: CAISEGGGETQYF. CDR3 DNA: TGTGCCATCAGTGAAGGGGGAGGGGAGACCCAGTACTTC.

Comment on this clonotype: One junction end does not reproduce the germline sequence, and a read error may be involved. The CDR3 spells CASSWVYSNQPQHF. As DNA, the CDR3 is TGTGCCAGCAGTTGGGTTTATAGCAATCAGCCCCAGCATTTT. The chain links TRBV10-3 to TRBJ1-5; D is ambiguous. The CDR3 is made up of 14 amino acids. Germline CDR1 is ENHRY and CDR2 is SYGVKD.